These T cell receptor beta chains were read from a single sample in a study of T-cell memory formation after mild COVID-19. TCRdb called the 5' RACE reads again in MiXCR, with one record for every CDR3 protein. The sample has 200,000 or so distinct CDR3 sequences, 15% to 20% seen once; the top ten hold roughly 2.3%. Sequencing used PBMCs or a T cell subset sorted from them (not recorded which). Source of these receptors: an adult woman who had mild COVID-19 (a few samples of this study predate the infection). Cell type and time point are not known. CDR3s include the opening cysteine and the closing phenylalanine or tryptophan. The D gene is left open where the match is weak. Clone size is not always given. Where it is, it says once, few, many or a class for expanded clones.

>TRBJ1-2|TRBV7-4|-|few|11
TGTGCCAGCAACCTGGCCTATGGCTACACCTTC
CASNLAYGYTF
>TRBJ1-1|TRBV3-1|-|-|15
TGTGCCAGCAGCCGTGACTGGCTTCAAAACACTGAAGCTTTCTTT
CASSRDWLQNTEAFF
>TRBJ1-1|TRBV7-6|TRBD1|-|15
TGTGCCAGCAGCTTATATGACAGGGGAAACACTGAAGCTTTCTTT
CASSLYDRGNTEAFF
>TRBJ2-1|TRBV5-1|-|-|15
TGCGCCAGCAGCTTGGACAGGGTTTCCTACAATGAGCAGTTCTTC
CASSLDRVSYNEQFF
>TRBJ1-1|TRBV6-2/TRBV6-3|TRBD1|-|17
TGTGCCAGCAGTTCATGGAAACAGGGGGCCCTGAACACTGAAGCTTTCTTT
CASSSWKQGALNTEAFF
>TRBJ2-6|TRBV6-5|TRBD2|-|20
TGTGCCAGCAGCAAAGGACTAGCGGGAGCCCGATACTCTGGGGCCAACGTCCTGACTTTC
CASSKGLAGARYSGANVLTF
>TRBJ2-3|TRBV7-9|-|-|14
TGTGCCAGCAGCACGTTCCGGGACACAGATACGCAGTATTTT
CASSTFRDTDTQYF
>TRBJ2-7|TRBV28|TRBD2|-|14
TGTGCCAGTATCCGTGCGGGGGGCACCTACGAGCAGTACTTC
CASIRAGGTYEQYF
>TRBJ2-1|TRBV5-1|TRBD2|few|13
TGCGCCACCAGCGGGGTAGGGAACAATGAGCAGTTCTTC
CATSGVGNNEQFF
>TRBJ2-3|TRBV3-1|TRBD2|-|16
TGTGCCAGCAGTCATGGGACTAGCGGGAGAATAGATACGCAGTATTTT
CASSHGTSGRIDTQYF
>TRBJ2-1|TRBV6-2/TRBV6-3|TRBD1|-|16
TGTGCCAGCAACCCACGACAGGGGAGCTCCTACAATGAGCAGTTCTTC
CASNPRQGSSYNEQFF
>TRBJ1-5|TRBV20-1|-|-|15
TGCAGTGTTCAACAGGGAAACTTTATCGGGCAGCCCCAGCATTTT
CSVQQGNFIGQPQHF
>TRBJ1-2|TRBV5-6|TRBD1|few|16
TGTGCCAGCAGCCCGACAGGGGGCCGGGTTAACTATGGCTACACCTTC
CASSPTGGRVNYGYTF
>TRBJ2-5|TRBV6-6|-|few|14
TGTGCCAGCTCCAATCGGGGGGCAGGAGAGACCCAGTACTTC
CASSNRGAGETQYF
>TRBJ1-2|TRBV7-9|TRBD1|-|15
TGTGCCAGCAGCTCCCAACGGACAGGGCACGGTGGCTACACCTTC
CASSSQRTGHGGYTF
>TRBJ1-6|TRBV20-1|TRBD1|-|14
TGCAGTGCTAGAGTTGCAGGGGGCGGATCACCCCTCCACTTT
CSARVAGGGSPLHF
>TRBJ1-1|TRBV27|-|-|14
TGTGCCAGCTCTTTCTCGGGGCGGGGGACTGAAGCTTTCTTT
CASSFSGRGTEAFF
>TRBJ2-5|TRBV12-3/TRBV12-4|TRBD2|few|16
TGTGCCAGCAGTCTAGAGGCGGGGGTGCCTGGGGAGACCCAGTACTTC
CASSLEAGVPGETQYF
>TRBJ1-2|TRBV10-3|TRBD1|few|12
TGTGCCATCAGCGAGACAGGGGGCGGCTACACCTTC
CAISETGGGYTF
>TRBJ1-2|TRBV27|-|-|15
TGTGCCAGCAGTCCCACAGGCGTAGGGGGAGGGGGCTACACCTTC
CASSPTGVGGGGYTF
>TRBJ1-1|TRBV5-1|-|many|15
TGCGCCAGCAGAGGAGAACCGGGGACGGCCACTGAAGCTTTCTTT
CASRGEPGTATEAFF
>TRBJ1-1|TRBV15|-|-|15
TGTGCCACCAGCAAGGGGTCCCCTATGAACACTGAAGCTTTCTTT
CATSKGSPMNTEAFF
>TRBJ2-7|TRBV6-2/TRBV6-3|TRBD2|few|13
TGTGCCAGCAGTTACGGGAGGGACTACGAGCAGTACTTC
CASSYGRDYEQYF
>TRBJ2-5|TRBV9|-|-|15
TGTGCCAGCAGCGTAGCCGCAGGGAAACAAGAGACCCAGTACTTC
CASSVAAGKQETQYF
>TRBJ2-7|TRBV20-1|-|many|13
TGCAGTGCCCGTGACAGTGTCTCCTACGAGCAGTACTTC
CSARDSVSYEQYF
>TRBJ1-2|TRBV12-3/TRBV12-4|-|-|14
TGTGCCAGCAGTTTAGCGCGTCAGGGCGATGGCTACACCTTC
CASSLARQGDGYTF
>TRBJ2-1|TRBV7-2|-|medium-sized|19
TGTGCCAGCAGCTTAAACTCGTTCAGCGGGCGGGGCCTCTACAATGAGCAGTTCTTC
CASSLNSFSGRGLYNEQFF
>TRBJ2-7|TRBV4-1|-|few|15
TGCGCCAGCAGCCAAGTGGGGGCAGGGGCTTACGAGCAGTACTTC
CASSQVGAGAYEQYF
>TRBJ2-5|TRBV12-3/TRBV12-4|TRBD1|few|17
TGTGCCAGCAGTTTAACCTCCGGGACAGTCCTACAAGAGACCCAGTACTTC
CASSLTSGTVLQETQYF
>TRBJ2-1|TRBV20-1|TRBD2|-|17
TGCAGTGCTAGAAGCAAGCGGGGGGGCTTTGGGTACAATGAGCAGTTCTTC
CSARSKRGGFGYNEQFF
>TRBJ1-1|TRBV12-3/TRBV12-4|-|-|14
TGTGCCAGCAGTGCTGATTTGAAGGGGACTGAAGCTTTCTTT
CASSADLKGTEAFF
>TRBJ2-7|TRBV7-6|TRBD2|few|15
TGTGCCAGCAGCTCGTCTAGCGGGGGGGCAGGGGAGCAGTACTTC
CASSSSSGGAGEQYF
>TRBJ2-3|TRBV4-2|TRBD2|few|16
TGTGCCAGCAGCCGCGCCGGGACTAGCGGGTCAGATACGCAGTATTTT
CASSRAGTSGSDTQYF
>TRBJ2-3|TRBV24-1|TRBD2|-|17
TGTGCCACCAGTGAGACTAGCGGGAGCTTTACAGCAGATACGCAGTATTTT
CATSETSGSFTADTQYF
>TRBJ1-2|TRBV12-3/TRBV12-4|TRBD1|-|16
TGTGCCAGCAGTCCCAAGCGGGACAGGGGGCTCTATGGCTACACCTTC
CASSPKRDRGLYGYTF
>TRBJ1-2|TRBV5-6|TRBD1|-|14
TGTGCCAGCACCAGACAGGGGGCCTTCTATGGCTACACCTTC
CASTRQGAFYGYTF
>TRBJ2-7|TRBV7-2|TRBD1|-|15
TGTGCCAGCAGCGAAGGTTCGGGACAGTTATACGAGCAGTACTTC
CASSEGSGQLYEQYF
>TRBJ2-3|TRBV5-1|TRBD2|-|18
TGCGCCAGCAGCACCGGACTAGCGGGGGTTACTAGCACAGATACGCAGTATTTT
CASSTGLAGVTSTDTQYF
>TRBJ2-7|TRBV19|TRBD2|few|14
TGTGCCAGCAGACTAGCGGGAAGTTCCTACGAGCAGTACTTC
CASRLAGSSYEQYF
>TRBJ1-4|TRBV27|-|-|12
TGTGCCAGCAGGCGTACCAATGAAAAACTGTTTTTT
CASRRTNEKLFF
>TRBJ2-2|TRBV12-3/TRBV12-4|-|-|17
TGTGCCAGCAGTTCTTATACGAAGTGGGCGAACACCGGGGAGCTGTTTTTT
CASSSYTKWANTGELFF
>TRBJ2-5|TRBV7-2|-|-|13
TGTGCCAGCAGCTTATGGACTGGGGAGACCCAGTACTTC
CASSLWTGETQYF